This T cell receptor (beta chain) was obtained from a study of T cell clonality in common variable immunodeficiency. This clone was seen many times. The sequenced fragment ends 3 residues before the CDR3 boundary, so the rest is inferred from the germline J gene. J lost 6 bases, V lost 2 bases, and 2 bases had no gene match. The CDR3 has 14 amino acids. The V gene's germline CDR1 is SGHDT and CDR2 YYEEEE. Assay used: immunoSEQ multiplex PCR; TCRdb lists only in-frame clones, some missing. In total the sample includes about 42,000 clones, none of them seen once. The genes are TRBV5-6 and TRBJ2-3; TRBD2 matches at 11 bases. The specimen was peripheral blood mononuclear cells. This TCR was recovered from a person aged 18 to 70 in good health. The CDR3 DNA, read in part, is TGTGCCAGCAGCTTCACTAGCGGGAGCGATACG. It yields the protein CASSFTSGSDT. Given in full, the CDR3 is CASSFTSGSDTQYF.